This entry concerns a single T cell receptor beta chain. Its cognate antigen is unknown. This record belongs to a study of vaccination and CD4 T cells after COVID-19. The germline V gene encodes CDR1 SGHAT and CDR2 FQNNGV. Trimming removed 4 bases at V and 5 bases at J, with 17 bases between. The CDR3 runs to 15 residues. Sequencing of the DNA from cultured CD4+ T cells was carried out with the Oncomine TCR Beta short-read assay. TCRdb re-analysed the PCR reads in MiXCR, keeping a single row per CDR3 protein. Of roughly 7,900 distinct CDR3 sequences detected, around a third appear once; the ten largest clones hold less than 35%. Treatment given: approximately 9-day PBMC culture with coronavirus spike peptide pools or control peptides (ViraFEST assay). Gathering of the CD4+ T cells, from the unexposed donor, took place before the COVID-19 pandemic (2011-2018).

This clonotype was obtained from a human donor in good health. Specimen: CD4+ T cells from blood, cultured in vitro. V usage is TRBV11-2 and J usage is TRBJ1-2, with TRBD1 as a possible D gene (5 bases). The CDR3 sequence is CASSYDPGLGYGYTF. The CDR3 DNA reads as TGTGCCAGCAGCTACGATCCGGGACTTGGATATGGCTACACCTTC.